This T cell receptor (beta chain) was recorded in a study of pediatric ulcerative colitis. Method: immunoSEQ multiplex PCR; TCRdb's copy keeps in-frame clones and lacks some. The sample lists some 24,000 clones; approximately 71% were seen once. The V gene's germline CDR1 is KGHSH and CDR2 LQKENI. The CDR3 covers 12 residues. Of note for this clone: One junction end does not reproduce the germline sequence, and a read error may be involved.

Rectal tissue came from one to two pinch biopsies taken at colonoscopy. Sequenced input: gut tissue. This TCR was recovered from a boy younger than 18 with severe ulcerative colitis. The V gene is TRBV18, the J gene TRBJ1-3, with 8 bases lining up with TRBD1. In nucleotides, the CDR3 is TGTGCCAGCTCACCGGTACAGGGGGATTCCGGTTTT. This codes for CASSPVQGDSGF. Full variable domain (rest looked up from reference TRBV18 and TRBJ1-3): NAGVMQNPRHLVRRRGQEARLRCSPMKGHSHVYWYRQLPEEGLKFMVYLQKENIIDESGMPKERFSAEFPKEGPSILRIQQVVRGDSAAYFCASSPVQGDSGFGEGSWLTVV.